This T cell receptor beta chain comes out of a study of response to subunit inactivated influenza vaccine. This clonotype was seen a handful of times. TCRdb redid the calling of the RT-PCR reads with MiXCR, one entry per CDR3 protein. Here the sample spans 430,000 or so distinct CDR3 sequences, approximately 11% being singletons. Germline V gene sequence: CDR1 DFQATT, CDR2 SNEGSKA (reference sequence). The CDR3 length is 14 residues. The J segment lost 10 bases and the V segment lost 2 bases, leaving 8 bases of the junction unmatched. The J gene is TRBJ2-1, the V gene TRBV20-1; 10 bases line up with TRBD2. The receptor was derived from a man in his forties or fifties who received an inactivated influenza vaccine. The sample consisted of PBMCs from blood, taken more than 35 days after vaccination. The CDR3 bases are TGCAGTGCTAGACGGATAGCGGGAGGAAGAGAGCAGTTCTTC. It is translated as CSARRIAGGREQFF.